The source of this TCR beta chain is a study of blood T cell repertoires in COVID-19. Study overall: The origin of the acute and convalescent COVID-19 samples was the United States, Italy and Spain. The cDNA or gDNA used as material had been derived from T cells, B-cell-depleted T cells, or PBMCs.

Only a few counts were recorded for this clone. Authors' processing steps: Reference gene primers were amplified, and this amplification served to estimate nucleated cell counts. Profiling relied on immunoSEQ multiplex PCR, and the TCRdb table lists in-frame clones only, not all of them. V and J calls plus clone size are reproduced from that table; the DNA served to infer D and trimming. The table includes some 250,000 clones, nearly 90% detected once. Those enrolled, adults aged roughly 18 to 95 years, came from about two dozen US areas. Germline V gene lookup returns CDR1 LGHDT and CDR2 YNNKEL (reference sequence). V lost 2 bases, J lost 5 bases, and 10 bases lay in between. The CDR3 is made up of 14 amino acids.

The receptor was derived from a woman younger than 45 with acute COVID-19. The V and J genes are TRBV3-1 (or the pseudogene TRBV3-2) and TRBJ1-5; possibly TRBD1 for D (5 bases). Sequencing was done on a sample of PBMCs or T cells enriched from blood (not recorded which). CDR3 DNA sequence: TGTGCCAGCAGCCAAACTCTGGGGCATCAGCCCCAGCATTTT. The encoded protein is CASSQTLGHQPQHF.